These 25 T cell receptor beta chains were sequenced from one sample in a study of naive and memory T cell subsets. Amplification of ligated cDNA took four PCR rounds with SP2 and nested alpha and beta constant primers. TCRdb redid the calling of the UMI-ligation and nested PCR reads with MiXCR, one entry per CDR3 protein. The data contain about 37,000 distinct CDR3 sequences, 8% to 13% of them singletons. Documented treatment: skin biopsy from PPD injection site in Mantoux-positive individual. The library had UMIs added by 3' ligation of an oligonucleotide to TCR cDNA. The sequencing used skin, collected from a tuberculin skin test site. The source of these receptors is an adult in good health.

This clonotype was seen repeatedly, ten times or more. The rearrangement uses TRBV6-4 and TRBJ2-1, with 9 nucleotides matching TRBD2. V shed 2 bases, J shed 2 bases, and the junction held 7 bases outside the gene matches. This CDR3 is built from 17 residues. CDR1 is MRHNA and CDR2 is SNTAGT in the germline V gene. The CDR3 spells CASSDEPGLAPYNEQFF. The CDR3 bases are TGTGCCAGCAGTGACGAACCGGGACTAGCACCCTACAATGAGCAGTTCTTC.

This clonotype was picked up a small number of times. The V and J genes are TRBV6-1 and TRBJ1-5, with D possibly matching TRBD1 (5 bases). The V gene lost 7 bases and the J gene lost 0 bases, with 16 bases spanning the gap. Per the germline V gene, CDR1 is MNHNS and CDR2 is SASEGT. The CDR3 consists of 16 residues. In nucleotides, the CDR3 is TGTGCCAGCATTAAAGGAGGGACTTATAGCAATCAGCCCCAGCATTTT. It encodes CASIKGGTYSNQPQHF.

This clonotype occurred many times. J is TRBJ2-2 and V is TRBV5-4; no definite D call. Trimming cost V 0 bases and J 3 bases, with 6 bases left between them. The CDR3 has 14 residues. Germline V gene sequence: CDR1 SGHNT, CDR2 YYREEE (reference sequence). The chain's CDR3 is CASSLDPHTGELFF. The CDR3 region has the DNA TGTGCCAGCAGCTTGGATCCTCACACCGGGGAGCTGTTTTTT.

This clonotype was counted ten times or more. V is TRBV5-5 and J is TRBJ2-5, with D unresolved. Looked up from germline, CDR1 is SGHKS and CDR2 is YYEKEE (reference sequence). The ends were cut back, 0 bases at V and 9 bases at J, with 9 bases in the middle. This CDR3 spans 12 amino acids. CDR3 nucleotides: TGTGCCAGCAGCTTGGGGGAATCGGCCCAGTACTTC. It is translated as CASSLGESAQYF.

This clonotype was observed at least ten times. The chain recombines TRBV18 with TRBJ2-1; maybe TRBD2 (6 bases). Per germline, CDR1 KGHSH and CDR2 LQKENI. The CDR3 runs 19 residues. Trimming removed 5 bases at V and 4 bases at J, with 27 bases between. This CDR3 is CASSNRKYLRDSEYNEQFF. The CDR3 bases are TGTGCCAGCTCAAACAGGAAATATCTCCGGGACTCCGAATACAATGAGCAGTTCTTC.

This clonotype was recorded at least ten times. The rearrangement links TRBV20-1 to TRBJ2-7; 11 nucleotides align to TRBD2. This CDR3 has 15 residues. CDR1 DFQATT and CDR2 SNEGSKA come from the germline V gene (reference sequence). The junction had 5 bases not matched to a gene; V was cut back by 2 bases and J by 2 bases. CDR3 protein: CSARYLAGGTYEQYF. The DNA of the CDR3 is TGCAGTGCTAGATACTTAGCGGGGGGGACCTACGAGCAGTACTTC.

V usage is TRBV5-1 and J usage is TRBJ2-7; a weak D match, TRBD2 (6 bases). V was cut by 6 bases and J by 6 bases, with 16 bases left in between. The CDR3 extends over 13 amino acids. From germline, CDR1 is SGHRS and CDR2 YFSETQ. CDR3 sequence (DNA): TGCGCCAGCACCCAAAGGTACGGGAGCGAGCAGTACTTC. Translation: CASTQRYGSEQYF.

This clonotype was observed at least ten times. The CDR3 DNA reads TGTGCCAGCAGTTACTCTTCGGGACAGGGATACGAGCAGTACTTC. Protein sequence: CASSYSSGQGYEQYF. This rearrangement joins TRBV6-6 to TRBJ2-7, with 9 bases lining up with TRBD1. Looked up from germline, CDR1 is MNHNY and CDR2 is SVGAGI (reference sequence). CDR3 length equals 15 residues. Unmatched junction bases numbered 4, after V lost 0 bases and J lost 4 bases.

The table lists this clonotype with many counts. In DNA form, the CDR3 reads TGCAGCGTTGGGGGGGGTAGCACAGATACGCAGTATTTT. It specifies CSVGGGSTDTQYF. The chain combines TRBV29-1 with TRBJ2-3, with 7 bases lining up with TRBD2. The CDR3 is made up of 13 amino acids. CDR1 and CDR2 from the germline V gene are SQVTM and ANQGSEA. The J segment lost 0 bases and the V segment lost 4 bases, leaving 1 base of the junction unmatched.

This clonotype was seen many times. The genes are TRBV25-1 and TRBJ2-4; 9 positions match TRBD1. The V and J ends lost 2 bases and 7 bases, in that order; junction bases with no gene match: 3. The CDR3 sequence is 14 residues long. Germline lookup yields CDR1 MGHDK and CDR2 SYGVNS. The CDR3: CASSEGDRVNIQYF. In nucleotides, the CDR3 is TGTGCCAGCAGTGAAGGGGACAGGGTTAACATTCAGTACTTC.

V is TRBV19 and J is TRBJ2-1; D is undetermined. The length of the CDR3 is 12 residues. Trimming cost V 8 bases and J 5 bases, with 10 bases left between them. Germline V lookup: CDR1 LNHDA, CDR2 SQIVND (reference sequence). CDR3 DNA sequence: TGTGCCAGTCGACTTTTTAACAATGAGCAGTTCTTC. Amino acids: CASRLFNNEQFF.

This clonotype showed up just a few times. The V call is TRBV6-2 or TRBV6-3, the J call TRBJ2-4; the D gene is possibly TRBD1 (6 bases). This CDR3 comprises 13 residues. CDR1 is MNHEY, CDR2 SVGEGT, per germline. Trimming cost V 5 bases and J 8 bases, with 13 bases left between them. CDR3 region: CASSKDTGYIQYF. The CDR3, as DNA: TGTGCCAGCAGTAAAGATACAGGGTACATTCAGTACTTC.

The chain carries TRBV2 and TRBJ1-4, with 7 bases fitting TRBD1. Looked up from germline, CDR1 is SNHLY and CDR2 is FYNNEI. The CDR3 runs 14 residues. V lost 6 bases, J lost 6 bases, and 7 bases stayed unmatched. DNA for the CDR3: TGTGCCAGCAGCGACAGGGTAGCGGATGAAAAACTGTTTTTT. This sequence encodes CASSDRVADEKLFF.

This clonotype was seen more than once but under ten times. CDR3 protein: CASSFLAGGSTDTQYF. CDR3 nucleotide sequence: TGTGCCAGCAGTTTCCTGGCGGGGGGCAGCACAGATACGCAGTATTTT. This sequence joins TRBV12-3 or TRBV12-4 and TRBJ2-3; TRBD2 agrees at 8 bases. This CDR3 region has 16 residues. The V segment lost 3 bases and the J segment 0 bases; nucleotides outside the gene matches: 5.

The rearrangement uses TRBV12-3 or TRBV12-4 and TRBJ2-5; TRBD2 matches 8 bases. Trimming at V came to 2 bases and at J to 2 bases, leaving 7 bases not matched to a gene. The CDR3 totals 16 residues. DNA for the CDR3: TGTGCCAGCAGTTTACCGGCGGCTAGCGGGCAAGAGACCCAGTACTTC. Encoded protein: CASSLPAASGQETQYF.

The count of this clonotype is one. A much larger clone lies a single base off, so this may be a read error. The chain carries TRBV5-1 and TRBJ1-6; TRBD1 matches at 10 bases. CDR3 size: 17 residues. Losses at the gene ends were 5 bases for V and 6 bases for J; bases not matched to a gene: 11. The germline CDR1 and CDR2 sequences are SGHRS and YFSETQ. Here the CDR3 reads CASRRGTGESCNSPLHF. The CDR3 DNA follows: TGCGCCAGCAGAAGGGGGACAGGGGAGAGCTGTAATTCACCCCTCCACTTT.

The CDR3 reads CASSSAYEQYF. DNA of the CDR3: TGTGCCAGCAGCTCTGCCTACGAGCAGTACTTC. The chain joins TRBV7-9 to TRBJ2-7; D is undetermined. V dropped 4 bases and J dropped 2 bases, with 3 bases sitting between them. The CDR3 consists of 11 residues. CDR1 and CDR2 (germline): SEHNR, FQNEAQ (reference sequence). Drawing the rest from reference TRBV7-9 and TRBJ2-7, the complete variable domain is DTGVSQNPRHKITKRGQNVTFRCDPISEHNRLYWYRQTLGQGPEFLTYFQNEAQLEKSRLLSDRFSAERPKGSFSTLEIQRTEQGDSAMYLCASSSAYEQYFGPGTRLTVT.

This clonotype has a count of ten or more. The J gene is TRBJ2-7, the V gene TRBV29-1, with TRBD1 as a possible D gene (6 bases). This CDR3 contains 11 residues. Trimming removed 6 bases from V and 3 bases from J, with 9 bases in between. CDR1 SQVTM and CDR2 ANQGSEA come from the germline V gene. DNA for the CDR3: TGCAGCGTCTCACAGGGCTACGAGCAGTACTTC. It yields the protein CSVSQGYEQYF.

V and J are TRBV20-1 and TRBJ2-6; D remains unclear. The V and J ends lost 5 bases and 1 base respectively, with 9 bases between them. Germline V lookup: CDR1 DFQATT, CDR2 SNEGSKA (reference sequence). This CDR3 comprises 14 residues. CDR3 residues: CSAPDSSGANVLTF. DNA for the CDR3: TGCAGTGCTCCCGATTCTTCTGGGGCCAACGTCCTGACTTTC.

This clonotype came up many times. V and J are TRBV15 and TRBJ2-1, with 12 bases that match TRBD2. Germline CDR1 is LNHNV and CDR2 is YYDKDF (reference sequence). With V trimmed by 4 bases and J by 3 bases, 7 bases remained unmatched. This CDR3 is built from 17 residues. The CDR3 loop is CATSNPSGRGIYNEQFF. The CDR3 DNA reads TGTGCCACCAGCAACCCTAGCGGGAGGGGGATCTACAATGAGCAGTTCTTC.

This clonotype showed up many times. The rearrangement uses TRBV20-1 and TRBJ2-6; 11 bases are a match to TRBD1. The CDR3 loop spans 15 amino acids. Germline V gene data show CDR1 as DFQATT and CDR2 as SNEGSKA (reference sequence). Germline trimming cut 5 bases from V and 4 bases from J; bases unmatched to any gene: 4. The CDR3 sequence: CSASDRGRGANVLTF. The CDR3 DNA reads as TGCAGTGCTTCGGACAGGGGGCGAGGGGCCAACGTCCTGACTTTC.

This clonotype showed up many times. The chain joins TRBV6-6 to TRBJ2-7; weak D call: TRBD2 (5 bases). The CDR3 runs to 16 residues. From germline, CDR1 is MNHNY and CDR2 SVGAGI (reference sequence). With 3 bases removed from V and 3 bases from J, the gap between germline ends came to 18 bases. DNA of the CDR3: TGTGCCAGCAGTTATTACCGTGGAGGTCCGAGCTACGAGCAGTACTTC. Its protein product is CASSYYRGGPSYEQYF.

This chain connects TRBV12-3 or TRBV12-4 to TRBJ2-7; 8 nucleotides align to TRBD1. CDR3 length: 14 amino acids. The trim removed 3 bases at V and 6 bases at J, leaving 7 bases unmatched. CDR3 DNA: TGTGCCAGCAGTTTTGGACAGGGAGGTCGCGAGCAGTACTTC. Its translation is CASSFGQGGREQYF.

Many counts were recorded for this clonotype. The V and J genes are TRBV7-2 and TRBJ2-2; 7 bases fit TRBD1. The CDR3 runs 15 residues. The V gene's germline CDR1 is SGHTA and CDR2 FQGNSA. V lost 5 bases and J lost 4; bases outside the gene matches: 7. The CDR3 region is CASSLGQTITGELFF. Written as DNA, the CDR3 is TGTGCCAGCAGCCTGGGACAGACGATCACCGGGGAGCTGTTTTTT. The whole variable domain, remainder taken from reference TRBV7-2 and TRBJ2-2, is GAGVSQSPSNKVTEKGKDVELRCDPISGHTALYWYRQSLGQGLEFLIYFQGNSAPDKSGLPSDRFSAERTGGSVSTLTIQRTQQEDSAVYLCASSLGQTITGELFFGEGSRLTVL.

This clonotype was detected a few times. The chain is built from TRBV7-3 and TRBJ2-7; 8 bases are shared with TRBD2. Germline V gene sequence: CDR1 SGHTA, CDR2 FQGTGA. After removal of 5 bases from V and 3 bases from J, the junction contained 9 bases not matched to a gene. CDR3 size: 15 residues. CDR3 protein: CASSQNPSGSYEQYF. The CDR3 bases are TGTGCCAGCAGCCAAAACCCCAGCGGGAGCTACGAGCAGTACTTC.